This T cell receptor beta chain was identified in a study of blood T cell repertoires in COVID-19. As for the study in general: Samples representing acute and convalescent COVID-19 were sourced from the United States, Italy and Spain. In each case, the material was cDNA or gDNA derived from T cells, B-cell-depleted T cells, or PBMCs.

The V gene's germline CDR1 is SNHLY and CDR2 FYNNEI. With 7 bases removed from V and 2 bases from J, the gap between germline ends came to 11 bases. This CDR3 has 13 amino acids. In the original processing: The authors estimated nucleated cell counts from reference gene primer amplification. Assay: immunoSEQ multiplex PCR; the TCRdb copy retains only in-frame clones and omits some. V and J calls and clone size are as listed in that table; D and trimming were resolved from the DNA. In the table there are 300,000 or so clones, about 90% of which are singletons. The V and J genes are TRBV2 and TRBJ1-2; possible D gene TRBD1, 6 bases. This receptor was obtained from a woman aged 40 to 50 with acute or convalescent COVID-19. The source material was peripheral blood. The chain's CDR3 is CASILRGNYGYTF. CDR3 nucleotides: TGTGCCAGCATCCTGAGGGGGAACTATGGCTACACCTTC. The full variable domain, rest sourced from reference TRBV2 and TRBJ1-2, is EPEVTQTPSHQVTQMGQEVILRCVPISNHLYFYWYRQILGQKVEFLVSFYNNEISEKSEIFDDQFSVERPDGSNFTLKIRSTKLEDSAMYFCASILRGNYGYTFGSGTRLTVV.